The entry below gives a single TCR beta chain sequence along with its context. The antigen it recognizes is unknown. Qualities for individual bases were not recorded, and no much larger clone is one base off. This specimen comes from a study of blood T cell repertoires in COVID-19 (dated by TCRdb to about 2020). Turning to the overall study: Samples from collaborators originated in the United States, Italy and Spain and spanned both the acute and convalescent phases of COVID-19. The prospective study material was composed of cDNA or gDNA derived from T cells, B-cell-depleted T cells, or PBMCs. Subjects who had been exposed to COVID-19, were actively infected with it, or had recovered from it provided the deeply sampled blood TCRbeta repertoires that made up the dataset. The repertoires were released in a freely available public database intended as a resource for research on the immune response to SARS-CoV-2. The samples were drawn from two sources: the first 160 participants of the ongoing ImmuneRACE study, and 1,000 to 1,500 subjects contributed by 6 global collaborators. A de-identified subject ID, COVID-19 status, age in years and sex were almost always included in the sample metadata. Where available, HLA class I and class II types were obtained from metadata supplied by the sample provider rather than from assay-based typing. Study-wide findings and limitations: The quantity of clinical and demographic metadata differed by source and by participant and was supplied without curation.

TCRbeta CDR3 regions were amplified from genomic DNA by means of the immunoSEQ Assay, a bias-controlled multiplex PCR. The published analysis was carried out like this. Within the assay, amplification of reference gene primers was used to estimate how many nucleated cells each sample contained. Sequence reads were collapsed and filtered to measure the absolute abundance of every unique TCRbeta CDR3 rearrangement. For each sample, productive Simpson clonality was calculated as the square root of Simpson's diversity index over productive rearrangements. TCRdb took over this immuneACCESS table, retaining in-frame rearrangements with V and J assigned. Such tables are incomplete; in checked studies, under half of the missing clones stem from an unresolved V gene, and the remainder is unexplained. The DNA gave D and trimming, while V, J and clone size come from that table. This sample lists a few hundred thousand clones; 80% were detected once. The ten largest make up more than 7% of the sample.

Each collaborating institution followed its own protocols to collect whole blood in K2EDTA tubes. For TCRbeta analysis, collaborators shipped samples in one of three forms: frozen whole blood, isolated PBMCs, or DNA extracted from either of those sample types. Its CDR3 holds 14 amino acids, cysteine through phenylalanine. The sequence is cut down to CDR3 DNA, 42 bases in frame from base 1. CDR1 MNHEY and CDR2 SMNVEV are derived from the germline V gene (reference sequence). V drops 7 bases and J drops 0 bases, leaving 7 bases in between. This sequence originates from a woman aged 70-85 years with acute or convalescent COVID-19. The sequence links TRBV27 to TRBJ2-6, with the D gene not confidently named. Sequencing was performed on peripheral blood. The DNA reads TGTGCCAGCACGGGTTACTCTGGGGCCAACGTCCTGACTTTC. Translated, it gives CASTGYSGANVLTF.